Here is one T cell receptor beta chain with its context. Sequencing used immunoSEQ multiplex PCR; TCRdb keeps in-frame clones, though not all of them. The sample totals some 180,000 clones; its top ten clones hold 2% to 2.5%. These data belong to a study of control samples from healthy donors and cancer patients. The V gene lost 0 bases and the J gene lost 8 bases, with 13 bases spanning the gap. Germline assignment: CDR1 SGHAT and CDR2 FQDESV (reference sequence). CDR3 length: 14 amino acids. The TCR originated in a woman in her thirties in good health. Sequenced material: blood. This chain connects TRBV11-1 to TRBJ1-2, with D perhaps TRBD1 (6 bases). The CDR3 DNA reads as TGTGCCAGCAGCTTAGCACAGGGAGAGGGCGGCTACACCTTC. Encoded protein: CASSLAQGEGGYTF.